This T cell receptor (beta chain) was identified during a study of T cell responses to AZD1222 COVID-19 vaccine. Findings and caveats of the study: None of the repertoires were sampled until the peak T cell response had passed.

This CDR3 spans 14 amino acids. Per the germline V gene, CDR1 is LGHDT and CDR2 is YNNKEL (reference sequence). The V gene lost 7 bases and the J gene lost 10 bases, with 17 bases spanning the gap. As concerns this clone: Its antigen remains unknown.

Using immunoSEQ multiplex PCR, the repertoire was profiled, and TCRdb retains in-frame clones only, with some absent. In the table there are over 150,000 clones, approximately 93% of which are singletons. This clonotype was obtained from an adult who received the AZD1222 COVID-19 vaccine. The chain joins TRBV3-1 (or the pseudogene TRBV3-2) to TRBJ1-6; tentative D call: TRBD1 (5 bases). Specimen: peripheral blood, collected 28 days after the second AZD1222 dose. The CDR3 sequence is CASTSARVRSPLHF. The CDR3 bases are TGTGCCAGCACCTCGGCCAGGGTTAGGTCACCCCTCCACTTT.